This entry describes one T cell receptor (beta chain). This sample is drawn from a study of blood T cell repertoires in COVID-19. Study overall: Samples came from the United States, Italy and Spain, spanning acute and convalescent COVID-19. T cells, B-cell-depleted T cells, or PBMCs supplied cDNA or gDNA.

As handled by the study authors: Counts of nucleated cells, estimated from reference gene primer amplification, were obtained. Measured with immunoSEQ multiplex PCR; TCRdb has only the in-frame clones, and not every one. V and J calls and clone size are those listed in that table; D and trimming were worked out from the DNA. In the table there are 85,000 to 120,000 clones, 84% of which are singletons. CDR3 size: 16 residues. The V gene end was trimmed by 1 base and the J gene end by 3 bases; junction bases not matched to a gene: 6. The germline V gene encodes CDR1 SGDLS and CDR2 YYNGEE. The sequence came from a woman aged 60-75 years with acute or convalescent COVID-19. The rearrangement joins TRBV9 to TRBJ2-3, with 9 nucleotides matching TRBD2. The specimen sequenced was peripheral blood. The CDR3 DNA sequence: TGTGCCAGCAGCGTACCACTAGCGGGCGTAACAGATACGCAGTATTTT. Amino acids: CASSVPLAGVTDTQYF.